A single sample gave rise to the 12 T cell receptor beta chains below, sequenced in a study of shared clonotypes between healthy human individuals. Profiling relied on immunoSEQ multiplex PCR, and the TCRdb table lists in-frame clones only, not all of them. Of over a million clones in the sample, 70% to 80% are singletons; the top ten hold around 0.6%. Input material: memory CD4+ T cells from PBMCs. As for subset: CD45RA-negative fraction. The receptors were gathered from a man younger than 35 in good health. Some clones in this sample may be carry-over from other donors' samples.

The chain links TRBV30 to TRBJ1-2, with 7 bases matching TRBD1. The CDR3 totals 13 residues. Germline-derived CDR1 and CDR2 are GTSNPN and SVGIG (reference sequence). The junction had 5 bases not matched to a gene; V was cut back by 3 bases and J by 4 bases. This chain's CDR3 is CAWSQDRLYGYTF. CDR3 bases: TGTGCCTGGAGCCAGGACAGGCTCTATGGCTACACCTTC.

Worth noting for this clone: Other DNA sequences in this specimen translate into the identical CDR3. As DNA, the CDR3 is TGTGCCAGCAGTCTGACAGGCACTGAAGCTTTCTTT. Its protein is CASSLTGTEAFF. This chain uses TRBV28 with TRBJ1-1; D may be TRBD1 (6 bases). V shed 5 bases and J shed 4 bases, with 8 bases lying between them. The CDR3 runs to 12 residues. Per the germline V gene, CDR1 is MDHEN and CDR2 is SYDVKM.

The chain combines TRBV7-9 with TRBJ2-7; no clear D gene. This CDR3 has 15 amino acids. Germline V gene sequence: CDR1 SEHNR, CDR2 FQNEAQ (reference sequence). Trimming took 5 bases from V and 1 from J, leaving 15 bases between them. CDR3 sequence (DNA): TGTGCCAGCAGCCTAACCCGCTCATTTTCCTACGAGCAGTACTTC. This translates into CASSLTRSFSYEQYF. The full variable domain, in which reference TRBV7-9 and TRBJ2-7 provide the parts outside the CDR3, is DTGVSQNPRHKITKRGQNVTFRCDPISEHNRLYWYRQTLGQGPEFLTYFQNEAQLEKSRLLSDRFSAERPKGSFSTLEIQRTEQGDSAMYLCASSLTRSFSYEQYFGPGTRLTVT.

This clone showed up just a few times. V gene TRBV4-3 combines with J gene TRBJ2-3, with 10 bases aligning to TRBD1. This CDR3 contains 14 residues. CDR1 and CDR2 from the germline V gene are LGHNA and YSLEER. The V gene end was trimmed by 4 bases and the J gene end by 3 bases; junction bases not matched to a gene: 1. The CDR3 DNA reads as TGCGCCAGCAGCCCGGGACAGGGGACAGATACGCAGTATTTT. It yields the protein CASSPGQGTDTQYF.

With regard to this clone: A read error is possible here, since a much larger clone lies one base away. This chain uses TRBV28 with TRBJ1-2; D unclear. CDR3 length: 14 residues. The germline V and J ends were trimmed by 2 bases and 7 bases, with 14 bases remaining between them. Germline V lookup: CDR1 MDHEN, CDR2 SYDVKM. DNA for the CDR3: TGTGCCAGCAGTTTAGGCGGTACTCGCTGTGGCTACACCTTC. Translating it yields CASSLGGTRCGYTF.

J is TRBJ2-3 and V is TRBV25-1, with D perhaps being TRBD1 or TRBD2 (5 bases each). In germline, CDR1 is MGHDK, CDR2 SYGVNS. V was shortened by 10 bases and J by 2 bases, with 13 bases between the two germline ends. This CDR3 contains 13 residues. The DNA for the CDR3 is TGTGCCACCCGGAGAGGGGCCACAGATACGCAGTATTTT. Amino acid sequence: CATRRGATDTQYF.

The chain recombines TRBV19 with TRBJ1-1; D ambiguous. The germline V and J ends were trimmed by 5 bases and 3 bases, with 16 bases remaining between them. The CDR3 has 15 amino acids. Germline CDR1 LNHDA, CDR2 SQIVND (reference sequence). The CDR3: CASSRQTRRDTEAFF. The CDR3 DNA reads TGTGCCAGTAGTCGCCAGACGAGGCGGGACACTGAAGCTTTCTTT.

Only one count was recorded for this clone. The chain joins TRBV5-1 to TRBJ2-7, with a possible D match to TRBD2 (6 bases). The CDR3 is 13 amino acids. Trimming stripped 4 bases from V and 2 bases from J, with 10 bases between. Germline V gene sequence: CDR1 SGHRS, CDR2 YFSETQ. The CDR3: CASSLEGPYEQYF. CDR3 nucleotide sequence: TGCGCCAGCAGCCTGGAGGGGCCCTACGAGCAGTACTTC.

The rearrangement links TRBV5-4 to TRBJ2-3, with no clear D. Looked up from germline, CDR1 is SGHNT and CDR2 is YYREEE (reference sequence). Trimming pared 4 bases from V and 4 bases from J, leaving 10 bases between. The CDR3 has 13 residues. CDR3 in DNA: TGTGCCAGCAGCCCGTCTTCTCCAGATACGCAGTATTTT. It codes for CASSPSSPDTQYF.

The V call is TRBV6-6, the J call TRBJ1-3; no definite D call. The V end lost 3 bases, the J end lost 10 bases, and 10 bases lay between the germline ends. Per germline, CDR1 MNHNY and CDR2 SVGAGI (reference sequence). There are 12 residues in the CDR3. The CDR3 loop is CASSYHRGTIYF. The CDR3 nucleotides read TGTGCCAGCAGTTATCATCGGGGAACCATATATTTT.

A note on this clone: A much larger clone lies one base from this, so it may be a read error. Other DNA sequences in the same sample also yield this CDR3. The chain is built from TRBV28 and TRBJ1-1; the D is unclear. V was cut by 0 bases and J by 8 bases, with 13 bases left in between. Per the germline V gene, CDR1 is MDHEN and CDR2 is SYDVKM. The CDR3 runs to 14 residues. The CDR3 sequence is CASSLWEGSTEAFF. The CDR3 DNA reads TGTGCCAGCAGTTTATGGGAGGGAAGTACCGAAGCTTTCTTT.

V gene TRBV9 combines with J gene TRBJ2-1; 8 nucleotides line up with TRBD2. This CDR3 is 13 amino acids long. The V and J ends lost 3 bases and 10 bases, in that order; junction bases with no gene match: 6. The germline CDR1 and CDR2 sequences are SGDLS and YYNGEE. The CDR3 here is CASSGRVAGEQFF. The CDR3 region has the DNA TGTGCCAGCAGCGGAAGGGTAGCGGGGGAGCAGTTCTTC.